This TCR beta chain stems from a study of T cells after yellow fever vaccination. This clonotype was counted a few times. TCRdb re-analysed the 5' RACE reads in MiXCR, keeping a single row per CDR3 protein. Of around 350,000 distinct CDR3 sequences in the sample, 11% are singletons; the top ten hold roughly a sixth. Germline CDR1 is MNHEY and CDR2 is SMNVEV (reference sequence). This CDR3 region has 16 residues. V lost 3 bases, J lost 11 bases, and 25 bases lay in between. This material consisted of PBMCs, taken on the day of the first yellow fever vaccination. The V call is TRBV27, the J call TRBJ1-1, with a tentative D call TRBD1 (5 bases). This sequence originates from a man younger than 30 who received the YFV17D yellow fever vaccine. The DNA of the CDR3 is TGTGCCAGCAGTTTCTGGGGGGGGTCGTCCGTTGGAATGGCTTTCTTT. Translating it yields CASSFWGGSSVGMAFF.